This T cell receptor (beta chain) was recovered during a study of T cell repertoires in cytomegalovirus infection. Study as a whole: Recently identified HLA-C-restricted CMV epitopes and well-studied HLA-B-restricted CMV epitopes were used by the study. Study findings and constraints: Across the ex vivo response, the dominant clonotypes were HLA-C-restricted CMV-specific TCR beta clonotypes.

As concerns this clonotype: Antigen specificity is unknown.

TCRdb recomputed calls from the reads with MiXCR, one row per CDR3 protein. The table shows 50,000 to 60,000 distinct CDR3 sequences, with 20% occurring only once. This CDR3 has 14 amino acids. V lost 4 bases to trimming and J lost 3 bases, with 13 bases between them. Per the germline V gene, CDR1 is MDHEN and CDR2 is SYDVKM. Sample: CD8+ T cells from cultured PBMCs, taken from culture after CMV antigen stimulation. The sequence derives from a human donor in good health (CMV status not recorded). Some clones in this sample may be carry-over from other donors' samples. This chain connects TRBV28 to TRBJ2-7; the D gene could be TRBD1 or TRBD2 (5 bases each). The CDR3 DNA reads as TGTGCCAGCAGTTCCTTTGAGGGGATCTACGAGCAGTACTTC. Translating it yields CASSSFEGIYEQYF. Combining the CDR3 with reference TRBV28 and TRBJ2-7 gives the whole variable domain DVKVTQSSRYLVKRTGEKVFLECVQDMDHENMFWYRQDPGLGLRLIYFSYDVKMKEKGDIPEGYSVSREKKERFSLILESASTNQTSMYLCASSSFEGIYEQYFGPGTRLTVT.